These T cell receptor beta chains were read from a single sample in a study of control samples from healthy donors and cancer patients. Using immunoSEQ multiplex PCR, the repertoire was profiled, and TCRdb retains in-frame clones only, with some absent. The table shows some 150,000 clones, with 85% to 95% occurring only once. Sequenced sample: blood. The source of these receptors is a man aged 40-50 years in good health. The CDR3 runs from the conserved cysteine through the conserved F or W.

V gene	J gene	CDR3 length	CDR3 protein
TRBV9	TRBJ2-2	11	CASSSAGELFF
TRBV5-4	TRBJ1-2	15	CASSLADSHPYGYTF
TRBV4-1	TRBJ1-1	16	CASSQYGRGRSTEAFF
TRBV6-6	TRBJ2-7	14	CASSFGAGAFEQYF
TRBV28	TRBJ2-4	14	CASSPRGTGDIQYF
TRBV11-2	TRBJ1-1	13	CASKVAGGTEAFF
TRBV5-8	TRBJ1-5	13	CASSLESSQPQHF
TRBV18	TRBJ1-5	14	CASSPGGPGQPQHF
TRBV4-1	TRBJ2-1	17	CASSQALDRGSHNEQFF
TRBV9	TRBJ2-7	15	CASSVVGDLSYEQYF
TRBV7-8	TRBJ1-5	14	CASSLRGRVQPQHF
TRBV4-1	TRBJ1-4	15	CASCWGYPTNEKLFF
TRBV6-4	TRBJ2-3	15	CASSHSGGSTDTQYF
TRBV2	TRBJ2-2	16	CASSERSGWNTGELFF
TRBV12-3/TRBV12-4	TRBJ1-5	13	CASSPNHHQPQHF
TRBV27	TRBJ1-4	13	CASSLAPREKLFF
TRBV5-1	TRBJ2-5	17	CASSFSLLAGGPETQYF
TRBV4-1	TRBJ2-1	16	CASSQRGQVSYNEQFF
TRBV5-1	TRBJ1-1	14	CASSSGHQNTEAFF
TRBV24-1	TRBJ2-3	16	CATSDSGTGGFDTQYF
TRBV11-2	TRBJ1-2	12	CASSLQGYGYTF
TRBV19	TRBJ1-1	13	CASRGPQYTEAFF
TRBV9	TRBJ1-2	14	CASSSGQTGHGYTF
TRBV7-8	TRBJ1-5	15	CASSLGRASNQPQHF
TRBV6-5	TRBJ1-2	15	CASSRFDRPLYGYTF
TRBV5-1	TRBJ1-5	15	CASRSDSSRNQPQHF
TRBV7-9	TRBJ2-7	11	CASSGQYEQYF
TRBV4-1	TRBJ2-1	15	CASSQRDSPVNGQFF
TRBV5-6	TRBJ1-5	15	CASSLGGDLGQPQHF
TRBV18	TRBJ1-3	15	CASSPPGPVGDTIYF
TRBV9	TRBJ1-2	15	CASSVVAGGAYGYTF
TRBV7-9	TRBJ1-2	14	CASSLGGQTYGYTF
TRBV5-1	TRBJ1-1	12	CASSFGDTEAFF
TRBV27	TRBJ1-1	14	CASSQASLNTEAFF
TRBV12-3/TRBV12-4	TRBJ1-1	13	CASSLRGDTEAFF
TRBV27	TRBJ2-7	14	CASSFFGQSYEQYF
TRBV7-2	TRBJ2-4	13	CASSFWGGDIQYF
TRBV5-6	TRBJ1-2	16	CASSPLQGLTQYGYTF
TRBV9	TRBJ2-1	14	CASSVDSGGREQFF
TRBV6-6	TRBJ1-1	14	CASSFRGPDTEAFF
TRBV9	TRBJ1-5	14	CASSVGGANQPQHF
TRBV30	TRBJ1-4	14	CAWSEGVTNEKLFF
TRBV30	TRBJ1-3	13	CAWRYRAGNTIYF
TRBV28	TRBJ2-3	14	CASSRQGPTDTQYF
TRBV5-5	TRBJ1-5	16	CASSLGGGRDYQPQHF
TRBV4-1	TRBJ1-1	15	CASSQFEGAGTEAFF
TRBV12-3/TRBV12-4	TRBJ2-7	12	CASSRQGYEQYF
TRBV19	TRBJ1-3	15	CASSWGDRSGNTIYF
TRBV29-1	TRBJ2-3	12	CSVEGVADTQYF
TRBV7-3	TRBJ2-5	13	CASSLTGEETQYF
TRBV5-1	TRBJ1-4	14	CASSLTGDEFELFF
TRBV5-1	TRBJ1-4	16	CASSIGTGATNEKLFF
TRBV2	TRBJ2-7	14	CASRKDRGFYEQYF
TRBV19	TRBJ2-3	15	CASSLLTSGLDTQYF
TRBV5-8	TRBJ2-1	14	CASSPGRGYNEQFF
TRBV19	TRBJ1-6	14	CASSMSSYNSPLHF
TRBV18	TRBJ1-2	14	CASSPDSSPYGYTF
TRBV6-6	TRBJ1-1	13	CASSPGGEAEAFF
TRBV7-9	TRBJ2-7	14	CASSSGDGAYEQYF